This TCR beta chain was sequenced during a study of response to subunit inactivated influenza vaccine. This clonotype was counted between two and nine times. The CDR3 spans 17 residues. Germline CDR1 reads LGHNA; CDR2 reads YNFKEQ. V was pared by 0 bases and J by 2 bases, with 7 bases of the junction left unmatched. Each CDR3 protein gets one entry after TCRdb re-called the RT-PCR reads with MiXCR. Of roughly 570,000 distinct CDR3 sequences detected, about an eighth appear once; the ten largest clones hold under 15%. The rearrangement uses TRBV4-2 and TRBJ1-3; 7 positions agree with TRBD1. This specimen consisted of PBMCs from blood, obtained 35 to 45 days after vaccination. The TCR comes from a man aged 50 to 59 who received an inactivated influenza vaccine. The CDR3 region has the DNA TGTGCCAGCAGCCAAGAAGGGACAGTCCTGCCTGGAAACACCATATATTTT. Protein sequence: CASSQEGTVLPGNTIYF.